Listed below are T cell receptor beta chains from one sample, sequenced in a study of cytotoxic CD8 clonotypes in ibrutinib-treated CLL. TCRdb's copy holds only in-frame clones and misses some; the assay was immunoSEQ multiplex PCR. Counted here are under 200,000 clones, 70% to 85% occurring once; the ten biggest clones make up 4.6%. Sequences were derived from PBMCs, sampled after 24 months of ibrutinib treatment. The source of these receptors is a human donor with chronic lymphocytic leukemia. Both conserved end residues are part of each CDR3. D genes are given only for firm matches. Clone sizes are given selectively: once, few, many, or a class where the clone is expanded.

clone size	D gene	V gene	J gene	CDR3 DNA	CDR3 protein
NA	NA	TRBV4-1	TRBJ1-5	TGCGCCAGCAGCCAAGATACAGGGACCCAGAATCAGCCCCAGCATTTT	CASSQDTGTQNQPQHF
NA	NA	TRBV6-5	TRBJ1-1	TGTGCCAGCAGTTACTCACGGGGTGAAGCTTTCTTT	CASSYSRGEAFF
once	TRBD2	TRBV30	TRBJ2-5	TGTGCCTGGAGTTCAGTGACTAGCGGCAGAACTGAGACCCAGTACTTC	CAWSSVTSGRTETQYF
NA	NA	TRBV27	TRBJ2-3	TGTGCCAGCAGCCCTACTAGTATAAGTTCAGATACGCAGTATTTT	CASSPTSISSDTQYF
NA	TRBD2	TRBV6-5	TRBJ2-1	TGTGCCAGCAGTTTAGCGGGGCGAAACAATGAGCAGTTCTTC	CASSLAGRNNEQFF
NA	TRBD1	TRBV6-5	TRBJ1-1	TGTGCCAGCAGTCCACGACAGGGCCGGAACACTGAAGCTTTCTTT	CASSPRQGRNTEAFF
few	NA	TRBV4-1	TRBJ1-2	TGCGCCAGCAGCCACCCGACGATCAACTATGGCTACACCTTC	CASSHPTINYGYTF
few	NA	TRBV19	TRBJ1-5	TGTGCCAGTAGTGACTCAGGGCCGACGGGTCAGCCCCAGCATTTT	CASSDSGPTGQPQHF
NA	NA	TRBV9	TRBJ1-1	TGTGCCAGCAGCGTAGACACGGGGGGCTACACTGAAGCTTTCTTT	CASSVDTGGYTEAFF
once	NA	TRBV28	TRBJ2-3	TGTGCCAGCCTATCACCCCGGGGTTTCCCAGATACGCAGTATTTT	CASLSPRGFPDTQYF
NA	NA	TRBV6-1	TRBJ2-3	TGTGCCAGCAGGGAGGGACTCTTTAGGGATACGCAGTATTTT	CASREGLFRDTQYF
NA	NA	TRBV5-1	TRBJ1-2	TGCGCCAGCAGCCCCACCTGGACGGACTATGGCTACACCTTC	CASSPTWTDYGYTF
NA	NA	TRBV5-1	TRBJ1-1	TGCGCCAGCAGCTTGTTAGCGTCAGGGGCCCTTCAGTTCACTGAAGCTTTCTTT	CASSLLASGALQFTEAFF
once	NA	TRBV5-3	TRBJ2-1	TGTGCCAGAAGCTTGGCACTGAAGGGCGGGATCTTTCTCAATGAGCAGTTCTTC	CARSLALKGGIFLNEQFF
NA	TRBD2	TRBV15	TRBJ2-1	TGTGCCACCAGCAGACGGACTAGCGTATTCTACAATGAGCAGTTCTTC	CATSRRTSVFYNEQFF
NA	NA	TRBV4-3	TRBJ2-3	TGCGCCAGCAGCCAAGTAGGAAGCGGAGCAGATACGCAGTATTTT	CASSQVGSGADTQYF
NA	TRBD1	TRBV18	TRBJ2-1	TGTGCCAGCACAAAGGGGGCAGGGGGTTACAATGAGCAGTTCTTC	CASTKGAGGYNEQFF
NA	TRBD1	TRBV19	TRBJ2-7	TGTGCCAGTACGGAACGGGGGCAGGGGGCGAGGCACGAGCAGTACTTC	CASTERGQGARHEQYF
NA	NA	TRBV29-1	TRBJ2-5	TGCAGCGTTGGACAGACCCGGCGGGAGACCCAGTACTTC	CSVGQTRRETQYF
NA	NA	TRBV27	TRBJ2-1	TGTGCCAGCAGTGGCGCGGGATCTGGGGGGAATGAGCAGTTCTTC	CASSGAGSGGNEQFF
once	NA	TRBV28	TRBJ2-7	TGTGCCAGCAGTAGTTCAGGGGGGGGGCTGAACGAGCAGTACTTC	CASSSSGGGLNEQYF
NA	TRBD2	TRBV7-3	TRBJ2-1	TGTGCCAGCAGCTTAAATCCAGCGGGAGTAGGTAATGAGCAGTTCTTC	CASSLNPAGVGNEQFF
NA	TRBD2	TRBV28	TRBJ2-7	TGTGCCAGCAATACGAGAGCGGGGTTCGTGTCCTACGAGCAGTACTTC	CASNTRAGFVSYEQYF
NA	NA	TRBV7-9	TRBJ2-3	TGTGCCAGCAGCCGCGTGGGGGCGGGAGTGAGAGATACGCAGTATTTT	CASSRVGAGVRDTQYF
NA	NA	TRBV18	TRBJ1-1	TGTGCCAGCTCACCAGACAAGGCAGCATTGAACACTGAAGCTTTCTTT	CASSPDKAALNTEAFF
once	NA	TRBV7-2	TRBJ2-1	TGTGCCAGCAGCTTAGAGGTAGACAATGAGCAGTTCTTC	CASSLEVDNEQFF
once	TRBD1	TRBV6-6	TRBJ1-2	TGTGCCAGCAGACAGGGGGCCCGCTCTGGCTACACCTTC	CASRQGARSGYTF
NA	NA	TRBV2	TRBJ1-5	TGTGCCAGCAGTTACGATCAGCCCCAGCATTTT	CASSYDQPQHF
NA	NA	TRBV6-5	TRBJ1-2	TGTGCCAGCACCTATGGGAGGGACTATGGCTACACCTTC	CASTYGRDYGYTF
NA	NA	TRBV5-6	TRBJ1-2	TGTGCCAGCAGCTTGGCGGGTCCTAACTATGGCTACACCTTC	CASSLAGPNYGYTF
NA	NA	TRBV25-1	TRBJ1-2	TGTGCCAGCAGTGAATATACAGGGACGGTCGGCTACACCTTC	CASSEYTGTVGYTF
once	NA	TRBV19	TRBJ1-1	TGTGCCAGTAGTAAGCAGATGTTGCACGACACTGAAGCTTTCTTT	CASSKQMLHDTEAFF
few	NA	TRBV18	TRBJ1-5	TGTGCCAGCCCTACAACGGGCAGTGCCATCAATCAGCCCCAGCATTTT	CASPTTGSAINQPQHF
NA	NA	TRBV7-3	TRBJ2-7	TGTGCCAGCAGCCCCGGGGCCGGGGGCACCTACGAGCAGTACTTC	CASSPGAGGTYEQYF
NA	NA	TRBV19	TRBJ1-2	TGTGCCAGTAGTCCAAGACAAGGAGGCTACACCTTC	CASSPRQGGYTF
NA	NA	TRBV20-1	TRBJ2-1	TGCAGTGCTCGGGACCACAATGAGCAGTTCTTC	CSARDHNEQFF
once	NA	TRBV6-5	TRBJ2-5	TGTGCCAGCAGTCGGCGGGCGGAGACCCAGTACTTC	CASSRRAETQYF
NA	NA	TRBV30	TRBJ2-7	TGTGCCTGGAGCTCCGGGACGGACTACGAGCAGTACTTC	CAWSSGTDYEQYF
few	TRBD1	TRBV28	TRBJ1-2	TGTGCCGTCTCCACCCAGGGGGGGAACTATGGCTACACCTTC	CAVSTQGGNYGYTF
NA	NA	TRBV2	TRBJ1-5	TGTGCCAGCAGAGCACAGGCCCCCCATCAGCCCCAGCATTTT	CASRAQAPHQPQHF
NA	NA	TRBV27	TRBJ2-5	TGTGCCAGCAGTAAGAAACGCGGGACATACCAAGAGACCCAGTACTTC	CASSKKRGTYQETQYF
NA	TRBD1	TRBV27	TRBJ1-4	TGTGCCAGCAGTTCATGGGACAGGGGGCCCGAAAAACTGTTTTTT	CASSSWDRGPEKLFF
NA	TRBD1	TRBV28	TRBJ1-1	TGTGCCAGCAGTTTTGAGACAGGGGGTGTGAACACTGAAGCTTTCTTT	CASSFETGGVNTEAFF
NA	NA	TRBV7-3	TRBJ2-3	TGTGCCAGCAGCTTTGGTTTTGGTCATCAGTATTTT	CASSFGFGHQYF
NA	TRBD1	TRBV6-6	TRBJ2-1	TGTGCCAGCAGTTACGGTCCGGGACAGGGAGACAATGAGCAGTTCTTC	CASSYGPGQGDNEQFF
once	TRBD2	TRBV5-1	TRBJ2-3	TGCGCCAGCAGCCATACGCCAGCGGGGGGCCCAGATACGCAGTATTTT	CASSHTPAGGPDTQYF
NA	NA	TRBV7-2	TRBJ1-2	TGTGCCAGCAGCTTAGGTAGAACAGTCTATGGCTACACCTTC	CASSLGRTVYGYTF
once	NA	TRBV9	TRBJ1-5	TGTGCCAGCAGCGTAGGGGATCAGCCCCAGCATTTT	CASSVGDQPQHF
NA	NA	TRBV6-1	TRBJ1-5	TGTGCCAGCAGTGAAGGGGGATCGACAGGAGGTCAGCCCCAGCATTTT	CASSEGGSTGGQPQHF
once	NA	TRBV27	TRBJ1-2	TGTGCCAGCAGTTTCGGGGGTGGTGACTATGGCTACACCTTC	CASSFGGGDYGYTF
NA	NA	TRBV28	TRBJ1-1	TGTGCCAGCACCTCGATGGGGCGGCAAGCTTTCTTT	CASTSMGRQAFF
NA	TRBD1	TRBV5-1	TRBJ1-2	TGCGCCAGCAGCTCACGTATCGGGACAGGAGTTGGCTACACCTTC	CASSSRIGTGVGYTF
NA	NA	TRBV11-2	TRBJ1-6	TGTGCCAGCAGCCCGACCGACCGCTCCTATAATTCACCCCTCCACTTT	CASSPTDRSYNSPLHF
NA	TRBD1	TRBV11-3	TRBJ1-3	TGTGCCAGCAGCCCGGGGCTAAACAGGGGGCCCGGAAACACCATATATTTT	CASSPGLNRGPGNTIYF
NA	NA	TRBV6-1	TRBJ1-2	TGTGCCAGCAGGCACCTCTATGGCTACACCTTC	CASRHLYGYTF
NA	NA	TRBV7-6	TRBJ1-2	TGTGCCAGCAGCTTGGCAGGTTATGGCTACACCTTC	CASSLAGYGYTF
NA	NA	TRBV30	TRBJ1-5	TGTGCCTGGAGTGATCAGAAATGGAGCAATCAGCCCCAGCATTTT	CAWSDQKWSNQPQHF
NA	NA	TRBV19	TRBJ1-5	TGTGCCAGTAGTATATGGGGGTTCAATCAGCCCCAGCATTTT	CASSIWGFNQPQHF
NA	TRBD2	TRBV4-1	TRBJ2-3	TGCGCCAGCAGCCATTTTAGCGGGAGCACAGATACGCAGTATTTT	CASSHFSGSTDTQYF